This T cell receptor (beta chain) was sequenced for a study of beta chain features in type 1 diabetes. This clone has only a few counts. Antigen specificity is unknown. Findings of the study overall: More deletions and fewer insertions at VDJ junctions were found in patients with type 1 diabetes.

Germline CDR1 SGHTA, CDR2 FQGNSA. The CDR3 has 12 residues. V lost 3 bases, J lost 5 bases, and 2 bases lay in between. Sequenced material consisted of expressed TCRB transcripts (all of the isolated RNA was reverse transcribed). Assay: immunoSEQ multiplex PCR; the TCRdb copy retains only in-frame clones and omits some. The sample comprises 400,000 to 450,000 clones, approximately 15% of which are singletons, and approximately 0.038% rests with the top ten. Sequencing used naive CD4+ T cells from blood. This TCR was sampled from a man aged 25 to 45 in good health. This rearrangement joins TRBV7-2 to TRBJ1-6; D is ambiguous. The CDR3 coding sequence is TGTGCCAGCAGCTTGGATAATTCACCCCTCCACTTT. This codes for CASSLDNSPLHF. Based on the CDR3 plus reference TRBV7-2 and TRBJ1-6, the full variable domain is GAGVSQSPSNKVTEKGKDVELRCDPISGHTALYWYRQSLGQGLEFLIYFQGNSAPDKSGLPSDRFSAERTGGSVSTLTIQRTQQEDSAVYLCASSLDNSPLHFGNGTRLTVT.